One sample yielded the 2 T cell receptor beta chains listed below, sequenced in a study of blood T cell repertoires in COVID-19. This table comes from immunoSEQ multiplex PCR, and its TCRdb copy is limited to in-frame clones, with some not included. The sample has 350,000 to 450,000 clones; roughly 92% are singletons. The material sequenced was PBMCs or T cells enriched from blood (not recorded which). These receptors all stem from a woman aged 40 to 49 who had been exposed to COVID-19.

The chain is built from TRBV24-1 and TRBJ2-7; 8 positions match TRBD1. The CDR3 length is 14 residues. The V gene's germline CDR1 is KGHDR and CDR2 SFDVKD. The junction had 4 bases not matched to a gene; V was cut back by 0 bases and J by 7 bases. CDR3 sequence (DNA): TGTGCCACCAGTGATTTGTCGACAGGGGATGAGCAGTACTTC. Translation: CATSDLSTGDEQYF.

The gene calls are TRBV3-1 (or the pseudogene TRBV3-2) and TRBJ2-5; 11 bases agree with TRBD1. V shed 0 bases and J 5 bases; nucleotides not matched to a gene: 11. This CDR3 is 18 amino acids long. Germline values: CDR1 LGHDT, CDR2 YNNKEL (reference sequence). CDR3 nucleotides: TGTGCCAGCAGCCAAGATGGCAGGACAGGGGGCGGCTGGGAGACCCAGTACTTC. Its translation is CASSQDGRTGGGWETQYF.